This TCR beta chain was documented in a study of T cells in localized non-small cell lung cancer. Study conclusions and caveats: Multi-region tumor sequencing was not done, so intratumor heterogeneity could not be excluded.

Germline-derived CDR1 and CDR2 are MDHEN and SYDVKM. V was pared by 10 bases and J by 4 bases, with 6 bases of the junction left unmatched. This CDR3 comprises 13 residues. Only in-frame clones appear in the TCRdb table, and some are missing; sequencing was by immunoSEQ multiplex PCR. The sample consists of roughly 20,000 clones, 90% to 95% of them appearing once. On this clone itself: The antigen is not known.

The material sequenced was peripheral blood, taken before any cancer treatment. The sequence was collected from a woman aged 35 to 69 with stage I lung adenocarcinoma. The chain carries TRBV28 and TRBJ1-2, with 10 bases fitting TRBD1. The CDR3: CAIPGQGSYGYTF. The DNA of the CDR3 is TGTGCCATTCCGGGACAGGGGAGCTATGGCTACACCTTC.